The 29 T cell receptor beta chains below come from one sample, sequenced in a study of regulatory T cells in long-lasting Graves disease. Construction of the TCR beta libraries employed iRepertoire HTBI primers in conjunction with Arm-PCR of CDR3 regions. TCRdb re-derived calls from the multiplex PCR reads in MiXCR, one entry per CDR3 protein. This sample has under 500,000 distinct CDR3 sequences; less than 25% occur once, and the top ten carry roughly 20%. Regarding time point: persistent/refractory GD, antithyroid drugs over 5 years with positive TRAb. PBMCs provided the RNA from which the TCR library was made. The material sequenced was peripheral blood mononuclear cells (PBMCs), taken when the disease was refractory, from a patient treated with antithyroid drugs. The receptors come from a female donor with Graves disease.

This clonotype was seen only a few times. V gene TRBV7-2 combines with J gene TRBJ2-1, with 14 bases that match TRBD2. CDR1 is SGHTA and CDR2 is FQGNSA in the germline V gene. V lost 6 bases to trimming and J lost 8 bases; unmatched junction nucleotides: 6. The CDR3 is 15 amino acids. CDR3 in DNA: TGTGCCAGCAGACAGGGGACTAGCGGGAGAGATGAGCAGTTCTTC. It yields the protein CASRQGTSGRDEQFF.

This clonotype came up a few times. The CDR3 DNA reads as TGTGCCAGCAGCCCGACGAATGACTGGTCGACGGTCTACGAGCAGTACTTC. Its translation is CASSPTNDWSTVYEQYF. The chain joins TRBV7-3 to TRBJ2-7; D unclear. V was trimmed by 5 bases and J by 3 bases, leaving 23 bases between them. The CDR3 is 17 residues long. CDR1 is SGHTA, CDR2 FQGTGA, per germline. The full variable domain, its missing parts supplied by reference TRBV7-3 and TRBJ2-7, is GAGVSQTPSNKVTEKGKYVELRCDPISGHTALYWYRQSLGQGPEFLIYFQGTGAADDSGLPNDRFFAVRPEGSVSTLKIQRTERGDSAVYLCASSPTNDWSTVYEQYFGPGTRLTVT.

This clonotype was counted only a few times. The genes are TRBV29-1 and TRBJ1-5; 7 bases agree with TRBD1. This CDR3 comprises 13 residues. CDR1 SQVTM and CDR2 ANQGSEA come from the germline V gene. Trimming removed 6 bases from V and 1 base from J; junction bases left unmatched: 3. The CDR3 DNA sequence: TGCAGCGTCGTGACAGGGAGCAATCAGCCCCAGCATTTT. Its protein product is CSVVTGSNQPQHF.

This clonotype has ten or more counts. The gene calls are TRBV11-2 and TRBJ2-7, with 10 bases fitting TRBD2. The CDR3 contains 15 residues. V was clipped by 0 bases and J by 4 bases; unmatched bases: 3. CDR1 and CDR2 (germline): SGHAT, FQNNGV. The CDR3 is CASSLETSGPYEQYF. The CDR3 region has the DNA TGTGCCAGCAGCTTAGAGACTAGCGGGCCTTACGAGCAGTACTTC.

This clonotype was observed many times. The V call is TRBV12-3 or TRBV12-4, the J call TRBJ1-1; 8 bases map to TRBD1. Trimming at V came to 3 bases and at J to 1 base, leaving 10 bases not matched to a gene. This CDR3 has 17 residues. The CDR3 bases are TGTGCCAGCAGTTTGGTAGCGGCAGGGGGCTGGAACACTGAAGCTTTCTTT. It encodes CASSLVAAGGWNTEAFF.

For the CDR3, the DNA is TGTGCCAGCAGCCGTAGGGCTAGCGGGAGCTACTGGGCCGGGGAGCTGTTTTTT. It encodes CASSRRASGSYWAGELFF. The gene calls are TRBV7-8 and TRBJ2-2; TRBD2 agrees at 10 bases. V shed 5 bases, J shed 6 bases, and the junction held 15 bases outside the gene matches. CDR3 length equals 18 residues. The V gene's germline CDR1 is SGHVS and CDR2 FQNEAQ.

The CDR3 DNA reads as TGCGCCAGCAGCGGGACATCCCCTGGCGCTGAAGCTTTCTTT. Protein sequence: CASSGTSPGAEAFF. The chain links TRBV5-1 to TRBJ1-1; maybe TRBD1 (6 bases). Per the germline V gene, CDR1 is SGHRS and CDR2 is YFSETQ. V was pared by 4 bases and J by 6 bases, with 16 bases between. This CDR3 has 14 amino acids.

The CDR3 DNA reads TGTGCCAGCAGTTTCGCTCCGAGACAGGGCTCAACCAGGGAGCTGTTTTTT. Amino acids: CASSFAPRQGSTRELFF. The gene calls are TRBV27 and TRBJ2-2; 7 bases are a match to TRBD1. The CDR3 is 17 amino acids. Unmatched junction bases numbered 16, after V lost 3 bases and J lost 9 bases. Germline loops: CDR1 MNHEY, CDR2 SMNVEV (reference sequence).

This clonotype was seen more than once but under ten times. In nucleotides, the CDR3 is TGTGCCACCGGGGTCGGGGGCACTGAAGCTTTCTTT. Translation: CATGVGGTEAFF. The rearrangement links TRBV15 to TRBJ1-1, with a possible D match to TRBD1 (5 bases). The germline CDR1 and CDR2 sequences are LNHNV and YYDKDF (reference sequence). The CDR3 sequence is 12 residues long. Trimming took 8 bases from V and 4 from J, leaving 11 bases between them.

This clonotype was found many times. V and J are TRBV6-5 and TRBJ2-7; tentative D call: TRBD2 (6 bases). The germline V and J ends were trimmed by 0 bases and 1 base, with 10 bases remaining between them. This CDR3 has 15 amino acids. Looked up from germline, CDR1 is MNHEY and CDR2 is SVGAGI. The CDR3 DNA follows: TGTGCCAGCAGTTACTCCGGCGGAGGGTCCTACGAGCAGTACTTC. This codes for CASSYSGGGSYEQYF.

This clonotype was recorded at least ten times. J is TRBJ2-7 and V is TRBV27, with 8 bases lining up with TRBD2. V trimming: 7 bases; J trimming: 3 bases; junction bases outside the gene matches: 11. CDR3 length: 15 residues. The germline V gene has CDR1 MNHEY and CDR2 SMNVEV (reference sequence). The DNA of the CDR3 is TGTGCCAGCACCCCATGGGGACTAGTAGGCTACGAGCAGTACTTC. This sequence encodes CASTPWGLVGYEQYF.

Ten or more counts support this clonotype. This sequence joins TRBV2 and TRBJ2-5; D possibly uses TRBD1 or TRBD2 (6 bases each). The CDR3 sequence is 16 residues long. Germline CDR1 reads SNHLY; CDR2 reads FYNNEI. V lost 6 bases and J 3 bases, leaving 20 bases between the germline ends. CDR3 DNA: TGTGCCAGCAGGGGGGCTAGCGCTGGCACAAAAGAGACCCAGTACTTC. This translates into CASRGASAGTKETQYF.

This clonotype occurred a few times. CDR3 coding DNA: TGTGCCACACTCGGGGGGGCTGACTATGGCTACACCTTC. This gives the protein CATLGGADYGYTF. The J gene is TRBJ1-2, the V gene TRBV6-1; weak D call: TRBD1 (6 bases). This CDR3 has 13 residues. Trimming stripped 10 bases from V and 3 bases from J, with 15 bases between. Germline V gives CDR1 MNHNS, CDR2 SASEGT.

This clonotype appeared once. A much larger clone sits a single nucleotide away, making a read error possible. The chain couples TRBV3-1 to TRBJ2-5; D not certain. The CDR3 is made up of 15 amino acids. Germline CDR1 and CDR2: LGHDT and YNNKEL (reference sequence). V lost 3 bases and J lost 0, with 11 bases in between. The CDR3 region has the DNA TGTGCCAGCAGCCATACCTGGACCTACCAAGAGACCCAGTACTTC. Its translation: CASSHTWTYQETQYF.

The chain links TRBV20-1 to TRBJ2-5, with unresolved D. The CDR3 covers 10 residues. The V gene's germline CDR1 is DFQATT and CDR2 SNEGSKA (reference sequence). V gave up 5 bases and J gave up 5 bases, with 6 bases separating them. The chain's CDR3 is CSAGIETQYF. CDR3 sequence (DNA): TGCAGTGCTGGTATCGAGACCCAGTACTTC.

The chain joins TRBV12-3 or TRBV12-4 to TRBJ1-5; a possible D gene is TRBD1 (5 bases). CDR3 length: 16 residues. V shed 5 bases and J shed 6 bases, with 20 bases lying between them. The CDR3 loop reads CASSALKGPTVQPQHF. For the CDR3, the DNA is TGTGCCAGCAGTGCTTTAAAGGGACCGACGGTTCAGCCCCAGCATTTT.

This clonotype has more than one count but fewer than ten. The genes are TRBV7-2 and TRBJ1-5; TRBD1 is a possible D gene (5 bases). Trimming removed 5 bases from V and 0 bases from J, with 11 bases in between. This CDR3 region has 15 residues. The germline gives CDR1 SGHTA, CDR2 FQGNSA. CDR3 protein: CASSLTRDSNQPQHF. The CDR3, as DNA: TGTGCCAGCAGCCTCACCAGGGATAGCAATCAGCCCCAGCATTTT.

This clonotype appeared many times. The J gene is TRBJ1-6, the V gene TRBV28, with D tentatively TRBD1 (5 bases). Between the trimmed V and J ends, which lost 4 bases and 7 bases, there was a span of 23 bases. Looked up from germline, CDR1 is MDHEN and CDR2 is SYDVKM. The CDR3 runs 18 residues. CDR3: CASSYFEGRASGNSPLHF. Written as DNA, the CDR3 is TGTGCCAGCAGTTATTTCGAGGGGAGGGCTTCAGGGAATTCACCCCTCCACTTT.

V usage is TRBV15 and J usage is TRBJ2-7, with D tentatively TRBD1 (6 bases). Germline-derived CDR1 and CDR2 are LNHNV and YYDKDF (reference sequence). The germline V and J ends were trimmed by 0 bases and 0 bases, with 15 bases remaining between them. The CDR3 consists of 17 residues. CDR3 amino acids: CATSRDRTDWSSYEQYF. The CDR3 DNA reads TGTGCCACCAGCAGAGACCGGACAGACTGGAGCTCCTACGAGCAGTACTTC.

V usage is TRBV10-2 and J usage is TRBJ2-7; 10 positions agree with TRBD2. CDR3 length: 14 residues. Germline-derived CDR1 and CDR2 are WSHSY and SAAADI. V was pared by 6 bases and J by 4 bases, with 6 bases of the junction left unmatched. The CDR3 is CASRRGAGGYEQYF. The CDR3 DNA sequence: TGCGCCAGCAGGAGAGGAGCGGGAGGGTACGAGCAGTACTTC.

The chain employs TRBV7-3 and TRBJ2-7, with 7 bases identical to TRBD2. This CDR3 contains 15 residues. Per germline, CDR1 SGHTA and CDR2 FQGTGA. V lost 2 bases, J lost 2 bases, and 6 bases stayed unmatched. The CDR3 DNA is TGTGCCAGCAGCTTAGGTCCGGGACTACCCTACGAGCAGTACTTC. Its translation: CASSLGPGLPYEQYF.

The gene calls are TRBV19 and TRBJ2-1; 9 bases are a match to TRBD1. CDR3 length: 15 residues. J gave up 6 bases and V 4 bases, and 7 bases lay outside the gene matches. The V gene's germline CDR1 is LNHDA and CDR2 SQIVND (reference sequence). Written as DNA, the CDR3 is TGTGCCAGTAGTACAGGACAGGGGACCCTCAATGAGCAGTTCTTC. Amino acids: CASSTGQGTLNEQFF. The whole variable domain, filled in from reference TRBV19 and TRBJ2-1, reads DGGITQSPKYLFRKEGQNVTLSCEQNLNHDAMYWYRQDPGQGLRLIYYSQIVNDFQKGDIAEGYSVSREKKESFPLTVTSAQKNPTAFYLCASSTGQGTLNEQFFGPGTRLTVL.

This chain joins TRBV7-2 and TRBJ2-7; 13 bases match TRBD2. Germline V gives CDR1 SGHTA, CDR2 FQGNSA. J gave up 0 bases and V 6 bases, and 8 bases lay outside the gene matches. The CDR3 covers 17 residues. In DNA form, the CDR3 reads TGTGCCAGCAGTTATCACGGGACTAGCGGGGTCTCCTACGAGCAGTACTTC. Translation gives CASSYHGTSGVSYEQYF.

This clonotype was detected only a few times. The chain joins TRBV10-1 to TRBJ1-1, with a tentative D call TRBD1 (5 bases). The CDR3 loop spans 17 amino acids. Germline lookup yields CDR1 WNHNN and CDR2 SYGVQD (reference sequence). V was cut by 2 bases and J by 1 base, with 17 bases left in between. CDR3 protein: CASSEDPGLGWNTEAFF. The CDR3 region has the DNA TGCGCCAGCAGTGAGGACCCGGGACTGGGCTGGAACACTGAAGCTTTCTTT.

This clonotype was seen ten or more times. This chain connects TRBV7-9 to TRBJ1-1; D gene uncertain. Germline V gene sequence: CDR1 SEHNR, CDR2 FQNEAQ (reference sequence). The V gene lost 2 bases and the J gene lost 1 base, with 11 bases spanning the gap. This CDR3 has 15 residues. The CDR3 protein is CASSLLGATNTEAFF. The DNA of the CDR3 is TGTGCCAGCAGCTTATTGGGAGCAACGAACACTGAAGCTTTCTTT.

This clonotype was seen a single time. The gene calls are TRBV12-3 or TRBV12-4 and TRBJ2-1, with TRBD1 identical over 11 bases. The CDR3 runs to 14 residues. V trimming: 6 bases; J trimming: 8 bases; junction bases outside the gene matches: 6. This CDR3 reads CASRTGQGVDEQFF. In DNA form, the CDR3 reads TGTGCCAGCAGGACGGGACAGGGGGTGGATGAGCAGTTCTTC.

The rearrangement joins TRBV6-1 to TRBJ2-7; D uncertain. Germline CDR1 MNHNS, CDR2 SASEGT. The V end lost 6 bases, the J end lost 7 bases, and 16 bases lay between the germline ends. The CDR3 extends over 13 amino acids. CDR3 sequence reads: CASRDGALGEQYF. CDR3 sequence (DNA): TGTGCCAGCAGGGACGGAGCTCTCGGGGAGCAGTACTTC.

V gene TRBV5-1 combines with J gene TRBJ2-2; TRBD1 aligns across 8 bases. Per the germline V gene, CDR1 is SGHRS and CDR2 is YFSETQ. The junction had 5 bases not matched to a gene; V was cut back by 4 bases and J by 3 bases. This CDR3 contains 15 residues. As DNA, the CDR3 is TGCGCCAGCAGCCACGGACAGGGCTACACCGGGGAGCTGTTTTTT. It yields the protein CASSHGQGYTGELFF.

In its sample, this clonotype was seen many times. The chain couples TRBV15 to TRBJ1-1; no clear D. The V and J ends lost 1 base and 1 base respectively, with 4 bases between them. CDR3 length: 13 amino acids. The V gene's germline CDR1 is LNHNV and CDR2 YYDKDF (reference sequence). The DNA of the CDR3 is TGTGCCACCAGCAGAGTGGAGAACACTGAAGCTTTCTTT. Translating gives CATSRVENTEAFF.